This T cell receptor beta chain is from a study of OX40 agonist ivuxolimab in advanced cancers. About the research overall: Three partial responders included one hepatocellular carcinoma patient and two cutaneous melanoma patients. Study-level points and caveats: Expanded clones were, on average, more numerous among CD8+ T cells than CD4+. CD4+ and CD8+ blood T cells expanded clonally by week 6 at 0.1 to 3.0 mg/kg. Certain nonresponders likewise exhibited a low normalized T-cell clonal expansion.

In the case of this clone: Its target is not known.

The data were produced by immunoSEQ multiplex PCR, yet TCRdb's version contains in-frame clones alone and is incomplete. Here the sample spans about 46,000 clones, about 89% being singletons. This specimen consisted of CD4+ or CD8+ T cells sorted from blood, obtained in a trial of the OX40 agonist ivuxolimab. The sequence derives from an adult with an advanced solid tumor such as melanoma, head and neck, liver or kidney cancer.

The CDR3 loop is CASSLGLAGSYEQYF. CDR3 DNA: TGTGCCAGCAGCTTAGGCCTAGCGGGCTCCTACGAGCAGTACTTC. This rearrangement joins TRBV11-2 to TRBJ2-7; 8 nucleotides match TRBD2. Looked up from germline, CDR1 is SGHAT and CDR2 is FQNNGV. The CDR3 covers 15 residues. The V segment lost 1 base and the J segment 0 bases; nucleotides outside the gene matches: 2.